This T cell receptor (beta chain) was recovered during a study of blood T cell repertoires in COVID-19. TCRdb keeps only in-frame clones here, not all; method: immunoSEQ multiplex PCR. The sample gives some 31,000 clones, about 90% of which show up once; approximately 14% is in the top ten. V lost 7 bases to trimming and J lost 6 bases, with 6 bases between them. This CDR3 has 12 amino acids. Germline-derived CDR1 and CDR2 are KGHDR and SFDVKD. Sequencing input: peripheral blood. This TCR derives from a human donor with active COVID-19. The donor label of this sample is uncertain. This chain uses TRBV24-1 with TRBJ1-6; D possibly corresponds to TRBD1 (6 bases). CDR3 protein: CATRQGNSPLHF. The CDR3 nucleotides are TGTGCCACCAGACAGGGTAATTCACCCCTCCACTTT.